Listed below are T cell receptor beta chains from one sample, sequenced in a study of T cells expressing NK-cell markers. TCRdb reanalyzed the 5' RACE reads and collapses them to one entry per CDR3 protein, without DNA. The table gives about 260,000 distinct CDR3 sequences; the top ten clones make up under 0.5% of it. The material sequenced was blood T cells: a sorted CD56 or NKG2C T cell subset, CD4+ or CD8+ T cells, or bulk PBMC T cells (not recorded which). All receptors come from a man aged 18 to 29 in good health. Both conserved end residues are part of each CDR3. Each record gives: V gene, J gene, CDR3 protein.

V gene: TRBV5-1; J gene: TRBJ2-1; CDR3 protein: CASSQGQRLNEQFF
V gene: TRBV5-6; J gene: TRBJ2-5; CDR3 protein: CASSLGGRAIETQYF
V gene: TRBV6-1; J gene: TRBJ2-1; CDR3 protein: CASSRQTGLNEQFF
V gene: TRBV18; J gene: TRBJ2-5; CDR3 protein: CASSPGLSQETQYF
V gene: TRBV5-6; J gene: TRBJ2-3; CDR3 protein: CASSFHSLSGADTQYF
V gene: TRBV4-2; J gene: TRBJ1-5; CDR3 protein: CASSQDWGQASNQPQHF
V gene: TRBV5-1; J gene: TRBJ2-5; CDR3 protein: CASSLALKGGQETQYF
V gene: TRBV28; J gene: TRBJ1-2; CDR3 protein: CASRTSRDGYTF
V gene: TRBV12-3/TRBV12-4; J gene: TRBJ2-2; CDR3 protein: CASSPLGSGTNTGELFF
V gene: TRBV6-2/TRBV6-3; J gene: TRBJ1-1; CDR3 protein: CASSYGRTAGGFF
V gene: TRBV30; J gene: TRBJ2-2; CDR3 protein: CAWSVLGGELFF
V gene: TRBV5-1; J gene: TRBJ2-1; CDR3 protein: CASSLFRTGGNEQFF
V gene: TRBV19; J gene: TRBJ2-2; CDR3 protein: CASSIPSGPLKKLFF
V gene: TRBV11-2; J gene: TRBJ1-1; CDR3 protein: CASSLVGDHTEAFF
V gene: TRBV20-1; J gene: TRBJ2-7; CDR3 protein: CGGTSGTLFNYEQYF
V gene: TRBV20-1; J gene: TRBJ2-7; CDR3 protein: CSAPKDLVEQYF
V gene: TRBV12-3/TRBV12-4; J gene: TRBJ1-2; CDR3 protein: CASSLRGSGLGGYTF
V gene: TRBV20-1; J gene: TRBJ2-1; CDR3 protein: CSARLGLAGGSEQFF
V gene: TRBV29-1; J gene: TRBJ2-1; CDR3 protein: CSVGGTSGIGEQFF
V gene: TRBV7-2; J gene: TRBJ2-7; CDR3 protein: CASSLVPTQGYEQYF
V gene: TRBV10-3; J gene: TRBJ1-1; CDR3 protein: CATGAMNTEAFF
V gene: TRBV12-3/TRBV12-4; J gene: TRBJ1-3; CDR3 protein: CASRDAVSGNTIYF
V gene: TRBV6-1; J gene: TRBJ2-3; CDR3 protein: CASTQGGLSTDTQYF
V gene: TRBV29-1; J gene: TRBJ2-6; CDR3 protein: CSVERSSGANVLTF
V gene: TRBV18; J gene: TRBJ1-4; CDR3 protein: CASSQENNGGKLFF
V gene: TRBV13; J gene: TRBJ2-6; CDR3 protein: CASSPARGLKANVLTF
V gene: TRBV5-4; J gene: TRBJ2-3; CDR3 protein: CASSAPQTGIRTDTQYF
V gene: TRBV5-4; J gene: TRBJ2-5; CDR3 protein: CASSRDRGETQYF
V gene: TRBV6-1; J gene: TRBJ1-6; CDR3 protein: CASREAGTDNSPLHF
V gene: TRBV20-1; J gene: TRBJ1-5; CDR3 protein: CSAGSGGVGQPQHF
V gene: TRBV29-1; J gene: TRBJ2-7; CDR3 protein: CSVTPGNSYEQYF
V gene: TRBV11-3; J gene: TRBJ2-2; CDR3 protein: CASSLDPNGQIPGELFF
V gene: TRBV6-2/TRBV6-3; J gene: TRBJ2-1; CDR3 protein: CASSSDRGRDEQFF
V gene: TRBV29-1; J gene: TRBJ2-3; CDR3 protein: CSVGGTVTDTQYF
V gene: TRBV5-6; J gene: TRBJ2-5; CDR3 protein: CASDFMGLRETQYF
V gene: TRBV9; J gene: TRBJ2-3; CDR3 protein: CASSVASSTDTQYF
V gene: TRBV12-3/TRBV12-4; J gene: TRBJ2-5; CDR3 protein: CASSRGTGVGETQYF
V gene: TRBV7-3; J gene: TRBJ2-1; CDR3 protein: CASSLETTNNEQFF
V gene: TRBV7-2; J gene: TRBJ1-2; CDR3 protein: CASSTRQGWSAGYTF
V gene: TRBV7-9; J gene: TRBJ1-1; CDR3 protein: CASSPLGFSGKNTEAFF
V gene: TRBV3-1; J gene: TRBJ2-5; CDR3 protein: CASSSTSGTETQYF
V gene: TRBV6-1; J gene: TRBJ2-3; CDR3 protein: CASSEGGQDTQYF
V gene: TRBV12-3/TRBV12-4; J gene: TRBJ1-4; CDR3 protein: CASSWTAAATNEKLFF
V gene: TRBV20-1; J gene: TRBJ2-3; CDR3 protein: CSAGFYGGSWTDTQYF
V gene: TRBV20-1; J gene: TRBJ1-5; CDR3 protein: CSARVGAWDQPQHF
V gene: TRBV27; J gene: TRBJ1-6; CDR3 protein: CASSLTTLLQNSPLHF
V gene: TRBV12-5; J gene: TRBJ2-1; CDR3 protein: CASALGSSYNEQFF
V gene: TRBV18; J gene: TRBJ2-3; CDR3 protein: CASYPRTGGSDTQYF
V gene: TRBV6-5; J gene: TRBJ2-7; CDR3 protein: CASTDRTSAISEQYF
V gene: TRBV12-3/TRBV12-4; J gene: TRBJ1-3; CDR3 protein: CASSLGSFRNTIYF
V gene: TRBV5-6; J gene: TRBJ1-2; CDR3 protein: CASSLMGNYNYGYTF
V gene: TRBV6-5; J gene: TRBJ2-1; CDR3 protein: CASSYRVRDSWQFF
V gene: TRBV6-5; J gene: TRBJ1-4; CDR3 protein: CASSYWVGQGAGHNEKLFF